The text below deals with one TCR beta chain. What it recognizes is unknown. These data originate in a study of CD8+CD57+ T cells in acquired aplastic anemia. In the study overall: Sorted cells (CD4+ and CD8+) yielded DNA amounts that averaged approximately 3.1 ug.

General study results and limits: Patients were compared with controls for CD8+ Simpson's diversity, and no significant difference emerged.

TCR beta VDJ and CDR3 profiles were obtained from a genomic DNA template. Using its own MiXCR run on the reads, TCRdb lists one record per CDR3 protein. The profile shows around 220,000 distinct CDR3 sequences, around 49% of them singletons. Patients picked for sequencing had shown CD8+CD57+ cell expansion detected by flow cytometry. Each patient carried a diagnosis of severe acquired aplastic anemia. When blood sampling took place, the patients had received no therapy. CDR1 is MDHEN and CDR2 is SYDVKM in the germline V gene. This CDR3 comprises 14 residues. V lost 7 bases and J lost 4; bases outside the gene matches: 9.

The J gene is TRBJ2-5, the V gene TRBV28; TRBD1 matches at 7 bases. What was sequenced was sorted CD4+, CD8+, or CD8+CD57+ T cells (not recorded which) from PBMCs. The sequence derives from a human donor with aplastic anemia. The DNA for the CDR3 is TGTGCCAGCAATCCAAGACAGGGACGAGAGACCCAGTACTTC. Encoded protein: CASNPRQGRETQYF.